A selection of T cell receptor beta chains follows, all from one sample in a study of blood T cell repertoires in COVID-19. This table comes from immunoSEQ multiplex PCR, and its TCRdb copy is limited to in-frame clones, with some not included. The profile covers a few hundred thousand clones, with more than 70% appearing a single time and over 3.5% taken by the ten largest. Sequenced sample: peripheral blood. These receptors came from a woman aged 55-70 years with COVID-19, enrolled during active disease. Both conserved end residues are part of each CDR3. Fields, in order: CDR3 protein, CDR3 DNA, V gene, J gene, D gene, clone size. D genes are given only for firm matches. Clone size is not always given. Where it is, it says once, few, many or a class for expanded clones.

CDR3: CASSQDRVSDTQYF
DNA: TGTGCCAGCAGCCAAGACAGGGTTTCGGATACGCAGTATTTT
V: TRBV3-1/TRBV3-2
J: TRBJ2-3
D: NA
size: NA

CDR3: CASSPTSLARHLLGDEQFF
DNA: TGCGCCAGCAGCCCAACTTCATTGGCGAGGCACCTTTTGGGTGATGAGCAGTTCTTC
V: TRBV5-1
J: TRBJ2-1
D: NA
size: many

CDR3: CASSFAGQDSSGANVLTF
DNA: TGCGCCAGCAGCTTCGCAGGACAGGACTCCTCTGGGGCCAACGTCCTGACTTTC
V: TRBV5-1
J: TRBJ2-6
D: TRBD1
size: NA

CDR3: CASSSIERGQVDYGYTF
DNA: TGTGCCAGCAGTTCCATCGAGCGGGGGCAGGTGGACTATGGCTACACCTTC
V: TRBV6-2/TRBV6-3
J: TRBJ1-2
D: NA
size: NA

CDR3: CASSPGQATGNTIYF
DNA: TGCGCCAGCAGCCCCGGACAGGCCACTGGAAACACCATATATTTT
V: TRBV5-1
J: TRBJ1-3
D: TRBD1
size: NA

CDR3: CATSDSGLGTGELFF
DNA: TGTGCCACCAGTGATTCGGGACTAGGAACCGGGGAGCTGTTTTTT
V: TRBV24-1
J: TRBJ2-2
D: TRBD2
size: NA

CDR3: CSAKERLEAFF
DNA: TGCAGTGCCAAAGAGAGGCTTGAAGCTTTCTTT
V: TRBV20-1
J: TRBJ1-1
D: NA
size: NA

CDR3: CASSLGVSGEKLFF
DNA: TGCGCCAGCAGCTTGGGGGTGAGCGGTGAAAAACTGTTTTTT
V: TRBV5-1
J: TRBJ1-4
D: NA
size: NA

CDR3: CASSPGASETQYF
DNA: TGTGCCAGCAGCCCAGGGGCGTCGGAGACCCAGTACTTC
V: TRBV5-4
J: TRBJ2-5
D: NA
size: NA

CDR3: CASSSRDRALFGYTF
DNA: TGTGCCAGCAGCTCCCGGGACAGGGCTCTTTTTGGCTACACCTTC
V: TRBV7-8
J: TRBJ1-2
D: TRBD1
size: NA

CDR3: CASRGDRGPYEQYF
DNA: TGTGCCAGCAGAGGAGACCGAGGGCCCTACGAGCAGTACTTC
V: TRBV28
J: TRBJ2-7
D: NA
size: few

CDR3: CASSLEAVTHGYTF
DNA: TGCGCCAGCAGCTTGGAAGCTGTCACCCATGGCTACACCTTC
V: TRBV5-1
J: TRBJ1-2
D: NA
size: once

CDR3: CASSEGLAGVYEQYF
DNA: TGTGCCAGTAGTGAGGGACTAGCGGGGGTCTACGAGCAGTACTTC
V: TRBV19
J: TRBJ2-7
D: TRBD2
size: once

CDR3: CASSVSAGELFF
DNA: TGTGCCAGCAGCGTTAGCGCCGGGGAGCTGTTTTTT
V: TRBV9
J: TRBJ2-2
D: NA
size: NA

CDR3: CASSDRSSEKLFF
DNA: TGTGCCAGCAGTGACCGGAGTAGTGAAAAACTGTTTTTT
V: TRBV6-1
J: TRBJ1-4
D: NA
size: NA

CDR3: CASSLVRGNTEAFF
DNA: TGTGCCAGCAGCTTAGTAAGGGGTAACACTGAAGCTTTCTTT
V: TRBV7-8
J: TRBJ1-1
D: NA
size: NA

CDR3: CASSQDPTGSYEQYF
DNA: TGTGCCAGCAGCCAAGACCCGACGGGTTCCTACGAGCAGTACTTC
V: TRBV4-2
J: TRBJ2-7
D: NA
size: NA

CDR3: CAWGRGTEAFF
DNA: TGTGCCTGGGGCCGGGGCACTGAAGCTTTCTTT
V: TRBV30
J: TRBJ1-1
D: NA
size: NA

CDR3: CASSQASGGPNTGELFF
DNA: TGTGCCAGCAGCCAAGCTAGCGGGGGTCCGAACACCGGGGAGCTGTTTTTT
V: TRBV14
J: TRBJ2-2
D: TRBD2
size: NA

CDR3: CASGGVAQYF
DNA: TGTGCCAGCGGGGGGGTGGCGCAGTACTTC
V: TRBV12-3/TRBV12-4
J: TRBJ2-7
D: TRBD2
size: NA

CDR3: CASASGGSSNEQFF
DNA: TGTGCCAGCGCGTCAGGGGGATCAAGCAATGAGCAGTTCTTC
V: TRBV11-3
J: TRBJ2-1
D: TRBD1
size: once

CDR3: CASSLDPTGKIGAFF
DNA: TGCGCCAGCAGCCTTGACCCGACAGGGAAAATTGGGGCTTTCTTT
V: TRBV5-1
J: TRBJ1-1
D: TRBD1
size: NA

CDR3: CASSQGRETQYF
DNA: TGTGCCAGCAGCCAAGGGAGGGAGACCCAGTACTTC
V: TRBV3-1/TRBV3-2
J: TRBJ2-5
D: NA
size: NA

CDR3: CASSERTAEAFF
DNA: TGTGCCAGCAGTGAGAGGACAGCTGAAGCTTTCTTT
V: TRBV6-1
J: TRBJ1-1
D: NA
size: NA

CDR3: CASSLGRLSEKLFF
DNA: TGTGCCAGCAGCCTAGGAAGATTGAGTGAAAAACTGTTTTTT
V: TRBV7-2
J: TRBJ1-4
D: NA
size: NA

CDR3: CASSLRGQSNYGYTF
DNA: TGTGCCAGCAGCTTACGCGGACAATCTAACTATGGCTACACCTTC
V: TRBV7-8
J: TRBJ1-2
D: NA
size: NA

CDR3: CASSLRGGGYRTEAFF
DNA: TGTGCCAGCAGCTTAAGGGGCGGAGGGTATAGGACTGAAGCTTTCTTT
V: TRBV7-3
J: TRBJ1-1
D: NA
size: NA

CDR3: CAIGQYSNQPQHF
DNA: TGTGCCATTGGACAGTATAGCAATCAGCCCCAGCATTTT
V: TRBV10-3
J: TRBJ1-5
D: NA
size: NA

CDR3: CASRATGTGNQYF
DNA: TGTGCCAGCAGGGCCACCGGGACAGGGAATCAGTACTTC
V: TRBV11-2
J: TRBJ2-7
D: TRBD1
size: NA

CDR3: CASSPTVPYPYEQYF
DNA: TGTGCCAGCTCACCTACAGTGCCCTACCCCTACGAGCAGTACTTC
V: TRBV18
J: TRBJ2-7
D: NA
size: NA

CDR3: CASSDSRSGNTIYF
DNA: TGTGCCAGCAGTGACAGTAGGTCGGGAAACACCATATATTTT
V: TRBV27
J: TRBJ1-3
D: NA
size: few

CDR3: CASSLYRGQKNQPQHF
DNA: TGTGCCAGCAGCTTGTACAGGGGGCAGAAGAATCAGCCCCAGCATTTT
V: TRBV5-6
J: TRBJ1-5
D: TRBD1
size: NA

CDR3: CAISERENTEAFF
DNA: TGTGCCATCAGCGAACGGGAGAACACTGAAGCTTTCTTT
V: TRBV10-3
J: TRBJ1-1
D: NA
size: NA

CDR3: CASSPGTAQNIQYF
DNA: TGTGCCAGCAGCCCCGGGACAGCGCAAAACATTCAGTACTTC
V: TRBV27
J: TRBJ2-4
D: TRBD1
size: NA

CDR3: CASTTGQGSPNSNQPQHF
DNA: TGTGCCAGCACTACAGGACAGGGCAGCCCAAATAGCAATCAGCCCCAGCATTTT
V: TRBV6-4
J: TRBJ1-5
D: TRBD1
size: NA

CDR3: CASSLGGGEQFF
DNA: TGTGCCAGCAGTTTAGGGGGAGGGGAGCAGTTCTTC
V: TRBV12-3/TRBV12-4
J: TRBJ2-1
D: TRBD2
size: NA

CDR3: CASSRDWEEGNTIYF
DNA: TGTGCCAGCAGCCGGGACTGGGAGGAAGGAAACACCATATATTTT
V: TRBV6-5
J: TRBJ1-3
D: NA
size: NA

CDR3: CASSAGTGSVYGYTF
DNA: TGTGCCAGCAGCGCGGGGACAGGGTCCGTTTATGGCTACACCTTC
V: TRBV5-8
J: TRBJ1-2
D: TRBD1
size: NA

CDR3: CASSQALAGGSYNEQFF
DNA: TGTGCCAGCAGCCAAGCCCTAGCGGGGGGCTCCTACAATGAGCAGTTCTTC
V: TRBV4-2
J: TRBJ2-1
D: TRBD2
size: NA

CDR3: CASSLWRRPTDTQYF
DNA: TGTGCCAGTAGCCTGTGGCGGAGACCCACAGATACGCAGTATTTT
V: TRBV19
J: TRBJ2-3
D: NA
size: NA

CDR3: CASSGDRGAYNEQFF
DNA: TGTGCCAGCAGTGGGGACAGGGGAGCCTACAATGAGCAGTTCTTC
V: TRBV2
J: TRBJ2-1
D: TRBD1
size: once

CDR3: CASSFSYEQYF
DNA: TGTGCCAGCAGTTTTAGCTACGAGCAGTACTTC
V: TRBV6-5
J: TRBJ2-7
D: NA
size: NA

CDR3: CASSDPPGNTIYF
DNA: TGTGCCAGCAGTGATCCCCCGGGAAACACCATATATTTT
V: TRBV6-1
J: TRBJ1-3
D: NA
size: NA

CDR3: CSASFSGGYTF
DNA: TGCAGTGCTAGCTTCAGTGGTGGCTACACCTTC
V: TRBV20-1
J: TRBJ1-2
D: NA
size: NA

CDR3: CASSSQGAREKLFF
DNA: TGTGCCAGCAGCTCCCAGGGGGCGAGGGAAAAACTGTTTTTT
V: TRBV27
J: TRBJ1-4
D: TRBD1
size: NA

CDR3: CASSRVGGGNSPLHF
DNA: TGTGCCAGCAGCCGCGTCGGCGGGGGTAATTCACCCCTCCACTTT
V: TRBV11-2
J: TRBJ1-6
D: NA
size: NA

CDR3: CAIRPGGLNTEAFF
DNA: TGTGCCATCAGGCCAGGGGGTTTGAACACTGAAGCTTTCTTT
V: TRBV10-3
J: TRBJ1-1
D: TRBD1
size: NA

CDR3: CASSPPGQGYNEQFF
DNA: TGTGCCAGCTCACCACCTGGACAGGGGTACAATGAGCAGTTCTTC
V: TRBV18
J: TRBJ2-1
D: TRBD1
size: NA

CDR3: CASSFGVQPQHF
DNA: TGTGCCAGCAGTTTCGGAGTACAGCCCCAGCATTTT
V: TRBV28
J: TRBJ1-5
D: NA
size: NA

CDR3: CASSLGTGNKASQPQHF
DNA: TGTGCCAGCAGTCTGGGGACAGGGAATAAGGCAAGTCAGCCCCAGCATTTT
V: TRBV27
J: TRBJ1-5
D: TRBD1
size: once

CDR3: CASSLGTGAPRVEAFF
DNA: TGTGCCAGCTCACTGGGGACAGGGGCGCCACGCGTTGAAGCTTTCTTT
V: TRBV18
J: TRBJ1-1
D: TRBD1
size: NA

CDR3: CASVWGSGSPLHF
DNA: TGTGCTAGTGTTTGGGGATCGGGATCACCCCTCCACTTT
V: TRBV12-5
J: TRBJ1-6
D: NA
size: NA

CDR3: CASSSNREGGLRSNQPQHF
DNA: TGTGCCAGTAGTAGTAACAGGGAAGGGGGATTGAGGAGCAATCAGCCCCAGCATTTT
V: TRBV19
J: TRBJ1-5
D: NA
size: NA

CDR3: CASSGGGSIISGANVLTF
DNA: TGTGCCAGCAGTGGGGGAGGGAGTATCATCTCTGGGGCCAACGTCCTGACTTTC
V: TRBV6-1
J: TRBJ2-6
D: TRBD2
size: NA

CDR3: CASSLSGLRTEAFF
DNA: TGTGCCAGTAGTCTCTCAGGGTTACGTACTGAAGCTTTCTTT
V: TRBV19
J: TRBJ1-1
D: NA
size: NA

CDR3: CATSAGFPSQSGYTF
DNA: TGTGCCACCAGTGCAGGTTTCCCATCCCAAAGTGGCTACACCTTC
V: TRBV24-1
J: TRBJ1-2
D: NA
size: NA

CDR3: CASRPRQGAGYNEQFF
DNA: TGTGCCAGCCGACCGAGACAGGGGGCAGGGTACAATGAGCAGTTCTTC
V: TRBV27
J: TRBJ2-1
D: TRBD1
size: NA

CDR3: CASSQDRYSMNTEAFF
DNA: TGTGCCAGCAGCCAAGATCGGTACAGCATGAACACTGAAGCTTTCTTT
V: TRBV4-2
J: TRBJ1-1
D: NA
size: NA

CDR3: CASSPTGNYGYTF
DNA: TGTGCCAGCTCACCCACAGGGAACTATGGCTACACCTTC
V: TRBV18
J: TRBJ1-2
D: NA
size: NA

CDR3: CASSFSAGGSYGYTF
DNA: TGTGCCAGCAGCTTTTCAGCTGGCGGCTCCTATGGCTACACCTTC
V: TRBV11-2
J: TRBJ1-2
D: NA
size: once